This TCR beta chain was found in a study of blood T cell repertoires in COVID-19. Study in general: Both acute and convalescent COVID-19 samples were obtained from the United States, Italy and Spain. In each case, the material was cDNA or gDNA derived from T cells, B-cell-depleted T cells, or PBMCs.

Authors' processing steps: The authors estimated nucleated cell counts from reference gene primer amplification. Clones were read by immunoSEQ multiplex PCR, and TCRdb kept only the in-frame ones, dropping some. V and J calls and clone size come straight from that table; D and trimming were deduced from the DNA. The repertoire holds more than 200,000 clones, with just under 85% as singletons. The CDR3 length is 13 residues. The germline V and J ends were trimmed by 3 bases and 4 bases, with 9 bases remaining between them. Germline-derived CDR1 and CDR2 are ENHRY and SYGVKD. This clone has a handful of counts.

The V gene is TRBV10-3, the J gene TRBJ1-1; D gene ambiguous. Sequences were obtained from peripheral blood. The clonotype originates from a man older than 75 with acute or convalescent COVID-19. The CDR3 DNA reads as TGTGCCATCAGTGAACGGGGAGGCACTGAAGCTTTCTTT. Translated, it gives CAISERGGTEAFF.